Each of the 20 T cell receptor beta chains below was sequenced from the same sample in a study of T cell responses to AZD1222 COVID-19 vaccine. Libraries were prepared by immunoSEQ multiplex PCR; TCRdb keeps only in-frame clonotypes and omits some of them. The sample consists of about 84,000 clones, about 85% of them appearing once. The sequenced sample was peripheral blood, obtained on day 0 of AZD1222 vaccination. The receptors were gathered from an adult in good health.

CDR3 protein: CSASRVVNSYNSPLHF. Here the CDR3 DNA reads TGCAGTGCTAGTAGGGTGGTCAACTCCTATAATTCACCCCTCCACTTT. The J gene is TRBJ1-6, the V gene TRBV20-1; D gene unclear. Trimming cost V 3 bases and J 0 bases, with 12 bases left between them. The CDR3 sequence is 16 residues long. Germline loops: CDR1 DFQATT, CDR2 SNEGSKA (reference sequence).

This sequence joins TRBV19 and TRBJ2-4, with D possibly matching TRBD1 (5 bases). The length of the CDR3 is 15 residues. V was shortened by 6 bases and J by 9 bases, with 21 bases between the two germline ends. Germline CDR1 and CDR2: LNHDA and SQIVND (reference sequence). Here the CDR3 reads CASSPWVSGQGIQYF. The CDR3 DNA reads TGTGCCAGTAGCCCCTGGGTTTCGGGTCAGGGCATTCAGTACTTC. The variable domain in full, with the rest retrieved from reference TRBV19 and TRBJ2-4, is DGGITQSPKYLFRKEGQNVTLSCEQNLNHDAMYWYRQDPGQGLRLIYYSQIVNDFQKGDIAEGYSVSREKKESFPLTVTSAQKNPTAFYLCASSPWVSGQGIQYFGAGTRLSVL.

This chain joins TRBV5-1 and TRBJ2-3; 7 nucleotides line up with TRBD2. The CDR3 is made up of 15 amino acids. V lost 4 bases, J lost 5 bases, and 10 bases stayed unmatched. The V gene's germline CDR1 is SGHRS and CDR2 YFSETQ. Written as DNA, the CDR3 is TGCGCCAGCAGCCAAAGCGGGACCCGCCGAGATACGCAGTATTTT. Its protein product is CASSQSGTRRDTQYF. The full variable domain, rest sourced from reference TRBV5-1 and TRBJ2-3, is KAGVTQTPRYLIKTRGQQVTLSCSPISGHRSVSWYQQTPGQGLQFLFEYFSETQRNKGNFPGRFSGRQFSNSRSEMNVSTLELGDSALYLCASSQSGTRRDTQYFGPGTRLTVL.

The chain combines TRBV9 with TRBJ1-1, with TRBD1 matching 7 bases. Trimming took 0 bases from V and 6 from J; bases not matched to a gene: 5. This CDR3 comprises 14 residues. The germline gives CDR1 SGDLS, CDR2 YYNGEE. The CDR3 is CASSVGGGDAEAFF. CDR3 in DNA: TGTGCCAGCAGCGTAGGAGGGGGCGACGCTGAAGCTTTCTTT.

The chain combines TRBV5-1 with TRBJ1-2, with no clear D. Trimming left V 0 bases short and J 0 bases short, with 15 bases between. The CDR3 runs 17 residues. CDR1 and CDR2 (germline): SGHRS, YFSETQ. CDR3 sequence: CASSLGAGLLANYGYTF. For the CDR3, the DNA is TGCGCCAGCAGCTTGGGGGCAGGACTATTAGCTAACTATGGCTACACCTTC.

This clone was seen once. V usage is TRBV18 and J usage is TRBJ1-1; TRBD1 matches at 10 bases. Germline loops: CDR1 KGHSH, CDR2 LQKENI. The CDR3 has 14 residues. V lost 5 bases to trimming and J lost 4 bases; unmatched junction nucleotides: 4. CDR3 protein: CASSIGQGGTEAFF. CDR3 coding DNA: TGTGCCAGCTCAATAGGACAGGGGGGCACTGAAGCTTTCTTT.

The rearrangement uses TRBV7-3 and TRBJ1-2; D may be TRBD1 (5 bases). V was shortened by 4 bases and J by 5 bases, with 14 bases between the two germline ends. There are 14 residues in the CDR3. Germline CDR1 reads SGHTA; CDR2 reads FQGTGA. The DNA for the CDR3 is TGTGCCAGCAGCTCATTCCCCGGGACGTATGGCTACACCTTC. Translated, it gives CASSSFPGTYGYTF. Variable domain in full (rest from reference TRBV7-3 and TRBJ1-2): GAGVSQTPSNKVTEKGKYVELRCDPISGHTALYWYRQSLGQGPEFLIYFQGTGAADDSGLPNDRFFAVRPEGSVSTLKIQRTERGDSAVYLCASSSFPGTYGYTFGSGTRLTVV.

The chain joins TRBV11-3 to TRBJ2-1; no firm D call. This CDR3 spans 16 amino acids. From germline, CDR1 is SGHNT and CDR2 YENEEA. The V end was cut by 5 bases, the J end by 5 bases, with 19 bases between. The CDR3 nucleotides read TGTGCCAGCAGCCTACCGGGCACTATAAGAGACAATGAGCAGTTCTTC. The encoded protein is CASSLPGTIRDNEQFF.

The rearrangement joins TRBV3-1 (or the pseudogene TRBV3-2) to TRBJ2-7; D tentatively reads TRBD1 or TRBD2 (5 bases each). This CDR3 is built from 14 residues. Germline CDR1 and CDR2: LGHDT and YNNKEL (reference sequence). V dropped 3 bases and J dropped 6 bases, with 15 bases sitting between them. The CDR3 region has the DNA TGTGCCAGCAGCCAGTTAATGGGGGTCGGCGAGCAGTACTTC. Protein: CASSQLMGVGEQYF.

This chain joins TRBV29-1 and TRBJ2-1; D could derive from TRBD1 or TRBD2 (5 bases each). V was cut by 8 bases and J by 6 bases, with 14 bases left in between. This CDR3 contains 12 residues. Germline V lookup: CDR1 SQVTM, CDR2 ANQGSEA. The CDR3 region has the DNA TGCAGCCTGAAAGGGGCGGGCAATGAGCAGTTCTTC. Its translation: CSLKGAGNEQFF.

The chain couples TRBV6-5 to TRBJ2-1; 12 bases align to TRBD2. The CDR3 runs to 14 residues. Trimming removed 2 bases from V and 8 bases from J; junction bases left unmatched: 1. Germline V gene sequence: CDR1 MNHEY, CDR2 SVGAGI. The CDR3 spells CASSYGTSGHEQFF. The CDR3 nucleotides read TGTGCCAGCAGTTACGGGACTAGCGGGCATGAGCAGTTCTTC.

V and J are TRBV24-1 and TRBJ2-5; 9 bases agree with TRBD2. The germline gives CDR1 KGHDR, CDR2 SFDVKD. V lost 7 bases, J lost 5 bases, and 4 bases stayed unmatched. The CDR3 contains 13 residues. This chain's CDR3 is CATRASGIETQYF. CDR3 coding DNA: TGTGCCACCAGGGCTAGCGGGATTGAGACCCAGTACTTC.

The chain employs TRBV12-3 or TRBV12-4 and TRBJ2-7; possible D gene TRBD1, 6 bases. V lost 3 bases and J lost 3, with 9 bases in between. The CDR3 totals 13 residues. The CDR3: CASSFGGRYEQYF. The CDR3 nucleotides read TGTGCCAGCAGTTTTGGGGGCCGCTACGAGCAGTACTTC.

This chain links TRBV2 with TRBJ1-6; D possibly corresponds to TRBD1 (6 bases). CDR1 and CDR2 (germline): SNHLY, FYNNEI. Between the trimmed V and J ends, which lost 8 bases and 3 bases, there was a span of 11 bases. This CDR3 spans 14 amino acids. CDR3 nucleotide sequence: TGTGCCAGCGGGGAACAGGGCTATAATTCACCCCTCCACTTT. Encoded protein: CASGEQGYNSPLHF.

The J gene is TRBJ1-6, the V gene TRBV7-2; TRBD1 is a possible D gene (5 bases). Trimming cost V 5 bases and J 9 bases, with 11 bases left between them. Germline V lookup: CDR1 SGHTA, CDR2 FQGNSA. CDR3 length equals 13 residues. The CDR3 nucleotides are TGTGCCAGCAGCCCTGGGGCCGGTTCACCCCTCCACTTT. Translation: CASSPGAGSPLHF.

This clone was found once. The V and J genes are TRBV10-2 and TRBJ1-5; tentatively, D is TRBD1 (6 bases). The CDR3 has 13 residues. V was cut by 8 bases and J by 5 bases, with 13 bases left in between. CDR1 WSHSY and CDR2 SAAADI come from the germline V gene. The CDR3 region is CASGQTGDQPQHF. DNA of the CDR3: TGCGCCAGCGGACAGACAGGTGATCAGCCCCAGCATTTT.

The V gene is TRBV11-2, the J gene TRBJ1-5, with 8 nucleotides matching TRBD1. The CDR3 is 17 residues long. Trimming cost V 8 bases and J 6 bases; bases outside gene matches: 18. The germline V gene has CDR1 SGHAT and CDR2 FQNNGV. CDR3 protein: CASGPGGQGSSRQPQHF. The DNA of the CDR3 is TGTGCCAGCGGACCCGGAGGACAGGGATCCTCGCGTCAGCCCCAGCATTTT.

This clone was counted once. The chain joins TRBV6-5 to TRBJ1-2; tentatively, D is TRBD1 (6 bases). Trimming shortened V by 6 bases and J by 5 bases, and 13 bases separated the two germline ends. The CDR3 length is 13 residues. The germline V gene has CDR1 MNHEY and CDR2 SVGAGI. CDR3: CASSQDSTYGYTF. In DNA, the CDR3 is TGTGCCAGCAGCCAGGACAGCACTTATGGCTACACCTTC.

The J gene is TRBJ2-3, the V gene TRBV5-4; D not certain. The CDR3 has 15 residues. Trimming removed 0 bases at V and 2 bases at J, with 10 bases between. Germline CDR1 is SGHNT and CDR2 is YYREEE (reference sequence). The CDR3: CASSLGGRNTDTQYF. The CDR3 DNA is TGTGCCAGCAGCTTGGGGGGTAGAAACACAGATACGCAGTATTTT.

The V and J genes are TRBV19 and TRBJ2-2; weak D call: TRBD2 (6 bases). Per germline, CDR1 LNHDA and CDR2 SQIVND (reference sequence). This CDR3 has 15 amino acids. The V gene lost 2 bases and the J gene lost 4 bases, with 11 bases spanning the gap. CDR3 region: CASSIRRETTGELFF. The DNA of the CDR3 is TGTGCCAGTAGTATAAGGCGGGAAACCACCGGGGAGCTGTTTTTT.